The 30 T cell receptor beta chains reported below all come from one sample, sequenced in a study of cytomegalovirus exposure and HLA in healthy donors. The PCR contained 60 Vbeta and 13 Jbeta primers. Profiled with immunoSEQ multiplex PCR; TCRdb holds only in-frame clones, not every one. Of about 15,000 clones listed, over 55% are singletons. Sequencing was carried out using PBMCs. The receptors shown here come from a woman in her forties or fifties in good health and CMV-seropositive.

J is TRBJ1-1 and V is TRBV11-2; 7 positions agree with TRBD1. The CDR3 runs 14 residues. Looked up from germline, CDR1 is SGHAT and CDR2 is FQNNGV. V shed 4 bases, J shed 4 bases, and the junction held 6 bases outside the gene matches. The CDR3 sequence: CASSYDRVGTEAFF. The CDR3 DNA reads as TGTGCCAGCAGCTACGACAGGGTCGGCACTGAAGCTTTCTTT.

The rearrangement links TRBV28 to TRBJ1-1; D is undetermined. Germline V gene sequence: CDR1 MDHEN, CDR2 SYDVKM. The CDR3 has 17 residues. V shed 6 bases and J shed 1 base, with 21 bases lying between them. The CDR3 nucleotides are TGTGCCAGCAGCCCGGTTCTCGGGGAGAGGGAGAACACTGAAGCTTTCTTT. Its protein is CASSPVLGERENTEAFF.

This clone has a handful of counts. CDR3 coding DNA: TGCGCCAGCAGCCAAGATGGGGGGAGCTCTGGGGCCAACGTCCTGACTTTC. Translating it yields CASSQDGGSSGANVLTF. The chain has TRBV4-3 and TRBJ2-6; tentative D call: TRBD2 (6 bases). With 0 bases removed from V and 0 bases from J, the gap between germline ends came to 9 bases. The CDR3 contains 17 residues. CDR1 is LGHNA and CDR2 is YSLEER in the germline V gene.

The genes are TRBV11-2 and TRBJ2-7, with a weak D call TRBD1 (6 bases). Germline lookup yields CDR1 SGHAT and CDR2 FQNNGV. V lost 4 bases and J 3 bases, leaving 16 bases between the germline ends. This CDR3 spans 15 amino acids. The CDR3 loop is CASSSLRDNIYEQYF. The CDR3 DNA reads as TGTGCCAGCAGCTCCCTCCGGGACAATATCTACGAGCAGTACTTC.

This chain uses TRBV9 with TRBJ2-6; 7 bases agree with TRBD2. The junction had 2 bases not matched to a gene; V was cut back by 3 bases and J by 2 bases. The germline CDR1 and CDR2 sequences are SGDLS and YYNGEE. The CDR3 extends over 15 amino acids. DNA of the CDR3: TGTGCCAGCAGCGGAACTAGCGCTGGGGCCAACGTCCTGACTTTC. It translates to CASSGTSAGANVLTF.

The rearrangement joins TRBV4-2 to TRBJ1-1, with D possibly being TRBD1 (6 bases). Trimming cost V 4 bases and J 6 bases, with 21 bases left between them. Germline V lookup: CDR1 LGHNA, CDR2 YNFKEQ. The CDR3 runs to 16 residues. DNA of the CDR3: TGTGCCAGCAGCCCTGGGGGGGGCAGGGGATCGTCTGAAGCTTTCTTT. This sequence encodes CASSPGGGRGSSEAFF.

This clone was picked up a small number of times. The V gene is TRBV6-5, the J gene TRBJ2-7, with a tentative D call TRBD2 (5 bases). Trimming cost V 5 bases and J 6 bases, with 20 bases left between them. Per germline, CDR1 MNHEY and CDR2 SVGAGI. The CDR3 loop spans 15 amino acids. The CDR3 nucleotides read TGTGCCAGCAGTCCACGCCGGCCAGGAGGCGGCGAGCAGTACTTC. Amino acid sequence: CASSPRRPGGGEQYF.

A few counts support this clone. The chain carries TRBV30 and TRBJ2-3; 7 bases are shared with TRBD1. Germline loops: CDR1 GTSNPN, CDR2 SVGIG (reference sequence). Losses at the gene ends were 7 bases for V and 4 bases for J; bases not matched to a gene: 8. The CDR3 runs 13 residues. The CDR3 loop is CASQAQGPDTQYF. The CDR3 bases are TGTGCCTCCCAGGCACAGGGGCCAGATACGCAGTATTTT.

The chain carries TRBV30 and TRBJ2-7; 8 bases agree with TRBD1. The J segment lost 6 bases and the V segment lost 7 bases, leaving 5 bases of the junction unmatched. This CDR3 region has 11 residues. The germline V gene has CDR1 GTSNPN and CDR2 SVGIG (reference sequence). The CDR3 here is CALDRVSEQYF. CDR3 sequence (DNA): TGTGCCTTGGACAGGGTAAGCGAGCAGTACTTC. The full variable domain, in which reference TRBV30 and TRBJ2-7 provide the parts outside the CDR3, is SQTIHQWPATLVQPVGSPLSLECTVEGTSNPNLYWYRQAAGRGLQLLFYSVGIGQISSEVPQNLSASRPQDRQFILSSKKLLLSDSGFYLCALDRVSEQYFGPGTRLTVT.

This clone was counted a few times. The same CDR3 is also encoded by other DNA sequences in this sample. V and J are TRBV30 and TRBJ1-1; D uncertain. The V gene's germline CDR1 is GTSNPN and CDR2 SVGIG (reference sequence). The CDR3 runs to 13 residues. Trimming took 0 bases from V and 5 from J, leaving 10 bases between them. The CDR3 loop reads CAWSVREGTEAFF. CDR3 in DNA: TGTGCCTGGAGTGTCCGGGAGGGAACTGAAGCTTTCTTT.

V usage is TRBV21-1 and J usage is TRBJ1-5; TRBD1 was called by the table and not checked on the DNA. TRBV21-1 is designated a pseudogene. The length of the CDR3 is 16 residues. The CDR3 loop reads CASSKRAGHRNQPQHF. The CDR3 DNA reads TGTGCCAGCAGCAAACGGGCAGGGCATCGAAATCAGCCCCAGCATTTT.

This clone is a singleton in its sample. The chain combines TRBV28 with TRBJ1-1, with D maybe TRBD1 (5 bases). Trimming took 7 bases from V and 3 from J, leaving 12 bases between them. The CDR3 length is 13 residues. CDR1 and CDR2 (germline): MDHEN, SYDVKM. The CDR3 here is CASISTVYTEAFF. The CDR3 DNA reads TGTGCCAGCATATCGACAGTATACACTGAAGCTTTCTTT.

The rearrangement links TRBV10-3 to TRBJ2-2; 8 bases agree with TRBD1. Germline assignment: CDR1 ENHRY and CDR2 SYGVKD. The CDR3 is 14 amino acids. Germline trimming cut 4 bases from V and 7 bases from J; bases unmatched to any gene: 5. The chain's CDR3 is CAISGTGGNGELFF. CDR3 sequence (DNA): TGTGCCATCAGTGGTACAGGGGGAAACGGGGAGCTGTTTTTT.

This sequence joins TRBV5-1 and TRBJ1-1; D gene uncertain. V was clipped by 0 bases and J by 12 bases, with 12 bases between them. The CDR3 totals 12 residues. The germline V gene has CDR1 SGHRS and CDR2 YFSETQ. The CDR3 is CASSLGSRLTFF. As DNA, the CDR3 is TGCGCCAGCAGCTTGGGTTCCAGGTTGACTTTCTTT. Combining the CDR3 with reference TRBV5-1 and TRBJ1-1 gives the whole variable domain KAGVTQTPRYLIKTRGQQVTLSCSPISGHRSVSWYQQTPGQGLQFLFEYFSETQRNKGNFPGRFSGRQFSNSRSEMNVSTLELGDSALYLCASSLGSRLTFFGQGTRLTVV.

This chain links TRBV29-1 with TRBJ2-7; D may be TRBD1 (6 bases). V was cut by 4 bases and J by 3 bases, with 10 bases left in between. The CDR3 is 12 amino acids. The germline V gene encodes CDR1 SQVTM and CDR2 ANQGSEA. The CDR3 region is CSVGPDSYEQYF. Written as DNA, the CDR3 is TGCAGCGTTGGCCCGGACAGCTACGAGCAGTACTTC.

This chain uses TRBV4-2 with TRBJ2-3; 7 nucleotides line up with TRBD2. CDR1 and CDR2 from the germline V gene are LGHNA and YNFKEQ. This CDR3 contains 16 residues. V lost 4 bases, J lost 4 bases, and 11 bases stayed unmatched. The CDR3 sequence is CASSPLRASGPDTQYF. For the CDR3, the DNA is TGTGCCAGCAGCCCGCTTCGGGCTAGCGGCCCAGATACGCAGTATTTT.

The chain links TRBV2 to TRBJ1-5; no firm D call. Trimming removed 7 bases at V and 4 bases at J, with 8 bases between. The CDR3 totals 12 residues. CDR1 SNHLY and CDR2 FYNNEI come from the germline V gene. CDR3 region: CASTDGNQPQHF. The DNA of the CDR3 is TGTGCCAGCACAGATGGTAATCAGCCCCAGCATTTT.

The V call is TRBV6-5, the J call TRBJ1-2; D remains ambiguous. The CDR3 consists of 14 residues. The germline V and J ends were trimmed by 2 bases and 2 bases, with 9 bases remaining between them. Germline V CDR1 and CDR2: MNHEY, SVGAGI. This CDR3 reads CASSYSPWNYGYTF. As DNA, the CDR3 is TGTGCCAGCAGTTACAGCCCGTGGAACTATGGCTACACCTTC.

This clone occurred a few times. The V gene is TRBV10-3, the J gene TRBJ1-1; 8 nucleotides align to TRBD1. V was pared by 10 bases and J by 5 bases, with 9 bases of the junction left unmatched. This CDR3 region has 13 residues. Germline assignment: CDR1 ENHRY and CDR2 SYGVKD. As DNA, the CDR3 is TGTGCCACCAACGCAGGGGGCAATACTGAAGCTTTCTTT. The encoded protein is CATNAGGNTEAFF.

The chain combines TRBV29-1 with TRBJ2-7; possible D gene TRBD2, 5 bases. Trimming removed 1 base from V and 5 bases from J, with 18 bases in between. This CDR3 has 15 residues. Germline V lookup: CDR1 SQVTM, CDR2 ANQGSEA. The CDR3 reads CSVEGNRGSFDEQYF. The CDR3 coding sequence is TGCAGCGTTGAAGGGAACCGGGGTAGTTTCGACGAGCAGTACTTC.

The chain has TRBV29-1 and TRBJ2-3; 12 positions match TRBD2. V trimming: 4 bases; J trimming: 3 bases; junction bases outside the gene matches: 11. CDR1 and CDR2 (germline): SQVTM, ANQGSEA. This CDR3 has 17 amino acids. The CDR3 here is CSVVVLAGGGNTDTQYF. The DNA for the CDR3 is TGCAGCGTTGTTGTTCTAGCGGGAGGGGGCAATACAGATACGCAGTATTTT.

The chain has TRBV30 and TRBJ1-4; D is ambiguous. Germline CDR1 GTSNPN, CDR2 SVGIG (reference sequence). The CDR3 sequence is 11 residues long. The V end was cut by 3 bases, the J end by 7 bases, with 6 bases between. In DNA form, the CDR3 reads TGTGCCTGGAGATACACTGAAAAACTGTTTTTT. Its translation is CAWRYTEKLFF.

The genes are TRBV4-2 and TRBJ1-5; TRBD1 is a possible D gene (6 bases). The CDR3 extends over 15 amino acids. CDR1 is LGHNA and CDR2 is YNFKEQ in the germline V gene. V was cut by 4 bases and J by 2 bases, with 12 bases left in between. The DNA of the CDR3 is TGTGCCAGCAGCCTGTCAAGACAGGGCAATCAGCCCCAGCATTTT. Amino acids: CASSLSRQGNQPQHF.

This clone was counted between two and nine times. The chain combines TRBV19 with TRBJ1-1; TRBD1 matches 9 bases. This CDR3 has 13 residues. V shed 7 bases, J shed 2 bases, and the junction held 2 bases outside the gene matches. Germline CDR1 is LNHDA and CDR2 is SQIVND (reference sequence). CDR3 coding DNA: TGTGCCAGTACGGGACAGGGAAACACTGAAGCTTTCTTT. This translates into CASTGQGNTEAFF. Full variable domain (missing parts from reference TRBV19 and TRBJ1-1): DGGITQSPKYLFRKEGQNVTLSCEQNLNHDAMYWYRQDPGQGLRLIYYSQIVNDFQKGDIAEGYSVSREKKESFPLTVTSAQKNPTAFYLCASTGQGNTEAFFGQGTRLTVV.

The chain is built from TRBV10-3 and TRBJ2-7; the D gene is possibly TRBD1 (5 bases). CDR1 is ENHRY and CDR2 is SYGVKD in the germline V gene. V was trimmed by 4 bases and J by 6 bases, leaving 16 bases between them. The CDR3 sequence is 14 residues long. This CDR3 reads CAISGGIGQGEQYF. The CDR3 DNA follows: TGTGCCATCAGTGGGGGAATAGGCCAGGGCGAGCAGTACTTC.

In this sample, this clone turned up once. This CDR3 reads CASNSGTSYEQYF. CDR3 DNA: TGTGCCTCTAACTCCGGGACATCCTACGAGCAGTACTTC. The chain uses TRBV30 and TRBJ2-7; possibly TRBD1 for D (6 bases). Germline V lookup: CDR1 GTSNPN, CDR2 SVGIG (reference sequence). The CDR3 runs to 13 residues. V gave up 7 bases and J gave up 1 base, with 14 bases separating them.

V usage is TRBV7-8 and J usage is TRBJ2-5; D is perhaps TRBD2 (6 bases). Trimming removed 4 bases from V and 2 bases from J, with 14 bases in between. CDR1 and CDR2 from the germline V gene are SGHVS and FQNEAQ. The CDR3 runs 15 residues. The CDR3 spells CASSSGGMGQETQYF. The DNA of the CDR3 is TGTGCCAGCAGCTCAGGAGGGATGGGGCAAGAGACCCAGTACTTC. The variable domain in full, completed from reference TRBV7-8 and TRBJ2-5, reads GAGVSQSPRYKVAKRGQDVALRCDPISGHVSLFWYQQALGQGPEFLTYFQNEAQLDKSGLPSDRFFAERPEGSVSTLKIQRTQQEDSAVYLCASSSGGMGQETQYFGPGTRLLVL.

CDR3 loop: CASSLVGTNAQGYTF. In DNA form, the CDR3 reads TGCGCCAGCAGCTTGGTGGGGACAAATGCGCAGGGCTACACCTTC. The chain couples TRBV5-1 to TRBJ1-2; possible D gene TRBD1, 6 bases. Germline V gene sequence: CDR1 SGHRS, CDR2 YFSETQ. The CDR3 runs to 15 residues. Trimming took 0 bases from V and 8 from J, leaving 17 bases between them.

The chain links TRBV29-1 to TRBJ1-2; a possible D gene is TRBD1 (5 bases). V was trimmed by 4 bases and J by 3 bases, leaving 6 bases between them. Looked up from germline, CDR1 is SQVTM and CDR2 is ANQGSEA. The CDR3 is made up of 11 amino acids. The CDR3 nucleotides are TGCAGCGTTGGGGGGGACTATGGCTACACCTTC. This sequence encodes CSVGGDYGYTF.

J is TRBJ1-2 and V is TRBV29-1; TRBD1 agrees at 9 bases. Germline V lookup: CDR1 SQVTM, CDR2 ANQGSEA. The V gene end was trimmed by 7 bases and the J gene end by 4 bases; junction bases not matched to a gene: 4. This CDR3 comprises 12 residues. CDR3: CSALTGGYGYTF. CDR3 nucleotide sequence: TGCAGCGCCCTGACAGGGGGCTATGGCTACACCTTC.